Sequencing of this T cell receptor beta chain was carried out in a study of cytomegalovirus exposure and HLA in healthy donors. Whole-study findings and limits: TCR beta V segments were, for the most part, productive about 87% or about 30% of the time in an earlier analysis.

Turning to this clone: The antigen is not known.

The PCR ran on 60 Vbeta and 13 Jbeta primers. Sequencing used immunoSEQ multiplex PCR; TCRdb keeps in-frame clones, though not all of them. The table lists over 150,000 clones, 65% to 70% of them singletons. Germline V CDR1 and CDR2: SGHRS, YFSETQ. This CDR3 is built from 17 residues. After removal of 0 bases from V and 2 bases from J, the junction contained 6 bases not matched to a gene. The TCR sequence derives from a woman aged 18-35 years in good health and CMV-seropositive. The V and J genes are TRBV5-1 and TRBJ2-3, with 10 bases fitting TRBD2. The sample comprised PBMCs. The DNA of the CDR3 is TGCGCCAGCAGCTTGGCCGTAGCGGGGGGTTCCACAGATACGCAGTATTTT. The encoded protein is CASSLAVAGGSTDTQYF.